Listed below are T cell receptor beta chains from one sample, sequenced in a study of blood T cell repertoires in COVID-19. Only in-frame clones appear in the TCRdb table, and some are missing; sequencing was by immunoSEQ multiplex PCR. Of 380,000 or so clones listed, 70% to 90% were seen once; the top ten hold approximately 1%. Material: PBMCs or T cells enriched from blood (not recorded which). The receptor source for this set is a woman between 25 and 40 years old with acute COVID-19. CDR3s include the opening cysteine and the closing phenylalanine or tryptophan. The order of the fields is J gene, clone size, V gene, D gene, CDR3 DNA, CDR3 protein. D genes are given only for firm matches. A clone size is listed for some rows: how often the clone was seen (once, few, many), or a class if it is expanded.

>TRBJ2-2|.|TRBV7-2|.
TGTGCCAGCAGCTTTGGGGGCCCGGGCACCGGGGAGCTGTTTTTT
CASSFGGPGTGELFF
>TRBJ1-4|.|TRBV7-8|TRBD1
TGTGCCAGCAGCCAGACAGGGGGCGGGTTTGCAGCTAATGAAAAACTGTTTTTT
CASSQTGGGFAANEKLFF
>TRBJ2-2|.|TRBV10-3|.
TGTGCCATCAGTGATCTTACCCCGGAGGCCGGGGAGCTGTTTTTT
CAISDLTPEAGELFF
>TRBJ1-4|.|TRBV3-1/TRBV3-2|.
TGTGCCAGCAGCCAAGAGTCGGGGGGGGTCGGCGAAAAACTGTTTTTT
CASSQESGGVGEKLFF
>TRBJ1-1|.|TRBV29-1|TRBD1
TGCAGCGCCGAGCCCGGGACAGGTTTGAACACTGAAGCTTTCTTT
CSAEPGTGLNTEAFF
>TRBJ1-5|.|TRBV15|.
TGTGCCACCAGCTTAGGGGCGGATCAGCCCCAGCATTTT
CATSLGADQPQHF
>TRBJ2-3|.|TRBV19|TRBD2
TGTGCCAGTAGTAGCGGACTAGCGGGGTACACAGATACGCAGTATTTT
CASSSGLAGYTDTQYF
>TRBJ1-1|few|TRBV5-4|.
TGTGCCAGCAGGGGGGAGGGCCTAGAAGCTTTCTTT
CASRGEGLEAFF
>TRBJ2-7|.|TRBV6-4|TRBD1
TGTGCCAGCAGTGTTGGGACAGGGGCACAAGGGGCCTACGAGCAGTACTTC
CASSVGTGAQGAYEQYF
>TRBJ2-1|.|TRBV5-1|.
TGCGCCAGCCAGACAAGGGAGAGGGATGAGCAGTTCTTC
CASQTRERDEQFF
>TRBJ2-2|.|TRBV6-5|TRBD1
TGTGCCAGCAGAGGACAGGGGGAAAAGGCCGGGGAGCTGTTTTTT
CASRGQGEKAGELFF
>TRBJ1-1|.|TRBV12-5|.
TGTGCTAGTGGTTTGGTACTTGGCGGGGCGTTGAACACTGAAGCTTTCTTT
CASGLVLGGALNTEAFF
>TRBJ2-3|.|TRBV7-3|TRBD2
TGTGCCAGCAGCTTAACCCCCGGGACTACGGGCACAGATACGCAGTATTTT
CASSLTPGTTGTDTQYF
>TRBJ2-7|once|TRBV7-8|TRBD2
TGTGCCAGCAGCTGGACTAGCGGGGACTCATACGAGCAGTACTTC
CASSWTSGDSYEQYF
>TRBJ2-7|once|TRBV9|.
TGTGCCAGCAGCGTAGTAGCAGGGGCATACGAGCAGTACTTC
CASSVVAGAYEQYF
>TRBJ1-1|.|TRBV5-4|TRBD1
TGTGCCAGCAGCCCCAGGGGGTCAGGGGGCAACACTGAAGCTTTCTTT
CASSPRGSGGNTEAFF
>TRBJ2-6|.|TRBV4-3|TRBD2
TGCGCCAGCAGCCAAGGGGAACTAGCGAATTCTGGGGCCAACGTCCTGACTTTC
CASSQGELANSGANVLTF
>TRBJ1-1|.|TRBV27|.
TGTGCCAGCGCGTCTCACCTTGCCAGGGAAGCTTTCTTT
CASASHLAREAFF
>TRBJ2-7|.|TRBV6-2/TRBV6-3|.
TGTGCCAGCAGTAGGCACAGCTACGAGCAGTACTTC
CASSRHSYEQYF
>TRBJ2-3|.|TRBV5-4|.
TGTGCCAGCTTCCTATCCGGCACAGATACGCAGTATTTT
CASFLSGTDTQYF
>TRBJ2-7|.|TRBV27|TRBD1
TGTGCCAGCAGTTTATCGGGGGGCGGAGGGGACAGGAGCTACGAGCAGTACTTC
CASSLSGGGGDRSYEQYF
>TRBJ1-4|.|TRBV15|TRBD1
TGTGCCACCAGCAGAGAGACGGGACAGGACGGAAAACTGTTTTTT
CATSRETGQDGKLFF
>TRBJ1-6|.|TRBV7-8|.
TGTGCCAGCAGCTTAGAATCGGGGATTTATAATTCACCCCTCCACTTT
CASSLESGIYNSPLHF
>TRBJ2-3|.|TRBV7-2|TRBD2
TGTGCCAGCAGCTCCGGGACTAGCGGTTCGGATACGCAGTATTTT
CASSSGTSGSDTQYF
>TRBJ1-1|few|TRBV7-6|.
TGTGCCAGCAGCGATACAGGGAACACTGAAGCTTTCTTT
CASSDTGNTEAFF
>TRBJ2-3|.|TRBV27|TRBD1
TGTGCCAGCAGTTTCCAGGGGGCCCCTGAGGATACGCAGTATTTT
CASSFQGAPEDTQYF
>TRBJ1-5|.|TRBV2|.
TGTGCCAGCAGTCCACAGGCGCAATACAATCAGCCCCAGCATTTT
CASSPQAQYNQPQHF
>TRBJ1-2|.|TRBV7-6|.
TGTGCCAGCAGCTCTAGCGAGGGCTACACCTTC
CASSSSEGYTF
>TRBJ1-2|few|TRBV15|TRBD1
TGTGCCACCAGCATGGACAGGACTAACTATGGCTACACCTTC
CATSMDRTNYGYTF
>TRBJ1-4|.|TRBV2|.
TGTGCCAGCAGGCTGACTGGAGGTGAAAAACTGTTTTTT
CASRLTGGEKLFF
>TRBJ2-7|.|TRBV7-9|.
TGTGCCAGCAGCCCCAAAAATGGACATCGCTCCTACGAGCAGTACTTC
CASSPKNGHRSYEQYF
>TRBJ2-7|few|TRBV9|TRBD2
TGTGCCAGCAGCGTAAGGGACTACACTTTCTACGAGCAGTACTTC
CASSVRDYTFYEQYF
>TRBJ1-1|few|TRBV11-2|.
TGTGCCAGCAGCTTAGGGAGCAGGGGCCTGAACACTGAAGCTTTCTTT
CASSLGSRGLNTEAFF
>TRBJ2-1|.|TRBV9|.
TGTGCCAGCAGCCCTGAACTGGGGGGAAATGAGCAGTTCTTC
CASSPELGGNEQFF
>TRBJ1-1|once|TRBV24-1|TRBD1
TGTGCCACCAGTGATTTACAGGGGGGTAGGACTGAAGCTTTCTTT
CATSDLQGGRTEAFF
>TRBJ1-1|.|TRBV5-1|TRBD1
TGCGCCAGCAGCAGCGACAGGGGGTACACTGAAGCTTTCTTT
CASSSDRGYTEAFF
>TRBJ1-6|.|TRBV2|TRBD1
TGTGCCAGCAGTGGACAGGGAGATAATTCACCCCTCCACTTT
CASSGQGDNSPLHF
>TRBJ2-3|.|TRBV6-2/TRBV6-3|TRBD2
TGTGCCAGCAGCTTCGGGGGGGCGGGAGATACGCAGTATTTT
CASSFGGAGDTQYF
>TRBJ2-5|.|TRBV7-2|TRBD1
TGTGCCAGCAGCTTAGCGCCGACAGGGTCGGGAGAGACCCAGTACTTC
CASSLAPTGSGETQYF
>TRBJ1-1|.|TRBV2|.
TGTGCCAGCAGTGAAGTAGGGACATTTACTGAAGCTTTCTTT
CASSEVGTFTEAFF
>TRBJ2-1|.|TRBV12-5|.
TGTGCTAGTGGTTTGGTAAACAGCGGGACAGGCGTGCATGAGCAGTTCTTC
CASGLVNSGTGVHEQFF
>TRBJ2-2|.|TRBV7-3|.
TGTGCCAGCAGCCCGGGTAGCGGTACCGGGGAGCTGTTTTTT
CASSPGSGTGELFF
>TRBJ1-1|.|TRBV7-8|.
TGTGCCAGCAGCTGGGGCGCAGGAGTGGGCACTGAAGCTTTCTTT
CASSWGAGVGTEAFF
>TRBJ2-7|.|TRBV28|TRBD2
TGTGCCAGCAGCCTAATCCGGGGAGGGGAGCAGTACTTC
CASSLIRGGEQYF
>TRBJ2-3|.|TRBV3-1/TRBV3-2|TRBD2
TGTGCCAGCAGCCACGTTCAGGGAGGGACTGCCACAGATACGCAGTATTTT
CASSHVQGGTATDTQYF
>TRBJ1-4|.|TRBV5-1|TRBD1
TGCGCCAGCAGCTCTACGACAGGGGGGACTATACTGTTTTTT
CASSSTTGGTILFF